These 6 T cell receptor beta chains share one sample of origin, sequenced in a study of T cells in Graves' hyperthyroidism and ophthalmopathy. Using RNA transcripts as the source, TCR beta CDR3 regions were amplified. The HTBI primer set was used in a first-round RT-PCR of the TCR CDR3. MiXCR, run by TCRdb on the multiplex PCR reads, gives a single entry per CDR3 protein. The sample yields roughly 640,000 distinct CDR3 sequences, 16% seen once. Sequencing was performed on blood. The receptors stem from a woman between 40 and 55 years old with Graves' ophthalmopathy.

This chain joins TRBV30 and TRBJ1-4; D remains unclear. Germline lookup yields CDR1 GTSNPN and CDR2 SVGIG (reference sequence). The CDR3 consists of 14 residues. V dropped 3 bases and J dropped 5 bases, with 13 bases sitting between them. Here the CDR3 reads CAWSVGLGNEKLFF. The CDR3 region has the DNA TGTGCCTGGAGCGTCGGCCTAGGAAATGAAAAACTGTTTTTT.

The chain combines TRBV19 with TRBJ2-7; 10 bases line up with TRBD2. With 3 bases clipped from V and 2 bases from J, the junction kept 4 bases outside the gene matches. Germline-derived CDR1 and CDR2 are LNHDA and SQIVND (reference sequence). This CDR3 spans 15 amino acids. CDR3 sequence reads: CASSMGLARAYEQYF. The CDR3 nucleotides read TGTGCCAGTAGTATGGGACTAGCGCGAGCCTACGAGCAGTACTTC. Filled out from reference TRBV19 and TRBJ2-7, the complete variable domain reads DGGITQSPKYLFRKEGQNVTLSCEQNLNHDAMYWYRQDPGQGLRLIYYSQIVNDFQKGDIAEGYSVSREKKESFPLTVTSAQKNPTAFYLCASSMGLARAYEQYFGPGTRLTVT.

This clonotype was observed a few times. This chain connects TRBV6-6 to TRBJ1-4, with D perhaps matching TRBD1 (6 bases). The CDR3 covers 17 residues. CDR1 MNHNY and CDR2 SVGAGI come from the germline V gene (reference sequence). With 2 bases removed from V and 5 bases from J, the gap between germline ends came to 18 bases. CDR3 in amino acids: CASSYGSGVLGNEKLFF. The CDR3 region has the DNA TGTGCCAGCAGTTACGGTTCAGGGGTTTTGGGAAATGAAAAACTGTTTTTT.

This clonotype was counted at least ten times. The genes are TRBV7-8 and TRBJ1-5, with 7 nucleotides matching TRBD1. J gave up 0 bases and V 5 bases, and 16 bases lay outside the gene matches. The CDR3 is 19 amino acids. CDR1 SGHVS and CDR2 FQNEAQ come from the germline V gene. CDR3 coding DNA: TGTGCCAGCAGCCAATCACCAACCCGGGACAGTCATAGCAATCAGCCCCAGCATTTT. Translating it yields CASSQSPTRDSHSNQPQHF.

The table lists this clonotype with many counts. V gene TRBV2 combines with J gene TRBJ2-1; 10 nucleotides line up with TRBD1. The CDR3 totals 12 residues. CDR1 is SNHLY, CDR2 FYNNEI, per germline. Trimming removed 7 bases from V and 11 bases from J; junction bases left unmatched: 5. The CDR3 sequence: CASKGDRGQQFF. CDR3 nucleotides: TGTGCCAGCAAAGGGGACAGGGGCCAGCAGTTCTTC.

The chain combines TRBV6-2 or TRBV6-3 with TRBJ2-7, with 11 nucleotides matching TRBD1. The germline gives CDR1 MNHEY, CDR2 SVGEGT. The CDR3 is 17 amino acids. V shed 2 bases and J 3 bases; nucleotides not matched to a gene: 9. As DNA, the CDR3 is TGTGCCAGCAGTTACAATGTGAGGGGACAGGGGGTCTACGAGCAGTACTTC. This gives the protein CASSYNVRGQGVYEQYF.